This entry concerns a single T cell receptor (beta chain). This entry belongs to a study of tumor-infiltrating lymphocytes in oesophageal squamous cell carcinoma. In TCRdb, the PCR reads were re-called with MiXCR into one record per CDR3 protein. The table includes 15,000 or so distinct CDR3 sequences, 47% detected once. Germline CDR1 SGHVS, CDR2 FNYEAQ. The CDR3 consists of 16 residues. Sequences were obtained from normal esophageal tissue next to the tumor. This TCR was recovered from a female donor with esophageal squamous cell carcinoma. This sequence joins TRBV7-6 and TRBJ2-5; 9 bases fit TRBD2. The J call may be incorrect, as the DNA end agrees better with TRBJ2-1. CDR3 sequence: CASSPRLAETYNEQFF. In DNA form, the CDR3 reads TGTGCCAGCAGCCCCCGACTAGCGGAGACGTACAATGAGCAGTTCTTC.